Presented here are 11 T cell receptor beta chains from one specimen sequenced in a study of cytomegalovirus exposure and HLA in healthy donors. The PCR had 60 Vbeta and 13 Jbeta primers. TCRdb keeps only in-frame clones here, not all; method: immunoSEQ multiplex PCR. The data show 150,000 to 200,000 clones, around 80% seen once. The sample consisted of PBMCs. The receptors were gathered from a woman aged 45-59 years in good health and CMV-seronegative.

The CDR3 here is CASSSSEGTEAFF. The DNA of the CDR3 is TGTGCCAGCAGCTCCTCAGAGGGAACTGAAGCTTTCTTT. The chain is built from TRBV7-6 and TRBJ1-1; D not resolved. The CDR3 runs 13 residues. Trimming stripped 4 bases from V and 5 bases from J, with 11 bases between. The germline gives CDR1 SGHVS, CDR2 FNYEAQ.

This clone was seen a handful of times. The chain uses TRBV7-9 and TRBJ1-4; TRBD1 might be the D (5 bases). The CDR3 runs 14 residues. V was clipped by 5 bases and J by 2 bases, with 9 bases between them. From germline, CDR1 is SEHNR and CDR2 FQNEAQ (reference sequence). CDR3 coding DNA: TGTGCCAGCAGCCCGGGACTGACTAATGAAAAACTGTTTTTT. It translates to CASSPGLTNEKLFF.

In regard to this clone: The same CDR3 can be traced to other DNA sequences in this sample. This chain links TRBV6-5 with TRBJ2-5; 9 nucleotides align to TRBD2. This CDR3 is 14 amino acids long. Trimming removed 5 bases from V and 5 bases from J; junction bases left unmatched: 6. The germline CDR1 and CDR2 sequences are MNHEY and SVGAGI. The DNA of the CDR3 is TGTGCCAGCAGTCAAACGAGCGGGGGGGAGACCCAGTACTTC. Translation gives CASSQTSGGETQYF.

This clone was seen a handful of times. Distinct nucleotide sequences in the sample also encode this CDR3. V usage is TRBV19 and J usage is TRBJ2-5; tentative D call: TRBD2 (5 bases). From germline, CDR1 is LNHDA and CDR2 SQIVND (reference sequence). This CDR3 contains 14 residues. V was trimmed by 2 bases and J by 5 bases, leaving 12 bases between them. The CDR3 reads CASSITGVRETQYF. The CDR3 nucleotides are TGTGCCAGTAGTATAACCGGGGTCCGGGAGACCCAGTACTTC.

The V gene is TRBV5-4, the J gene TRBJ2-3; D gene uncertain. Germline CDR1 and CDR2: SGHNT and YYREEE (reference sequence). The length of the CDR3 is 13 residues. V was clipped by 0 bases and J by 5 bases, with 7 bases between them. CDR3 sequence: CASSLGPGDTQYF. The CDR3 DNA reads TGTGCCAGCAGCTTGGGGCCTGGAGATACGCAGTATTTT.

To note about this clone: The sample has other DNA sequences that encode this CDR3 too. This rearrangement joins TRBV5-1 to TRBJ2-3, with 11 positions matching TRBD2. Trimming removed 1 base from V and 4 bases from J; junction bases left unmatched: 2. The germline V gene has CDR1 SGHRS and CDR2 YFSETQ. The CDR3 consists of 15 residues. The CDR3 nucleotides read TGCGCCAGCAGCTTGCTAGCGGGGGGTTCAGATACGCAGTATTTT. This codes for CASSLLAGGSDTQYF.

This chain joins TRBV27 and TRBJ2-1, with 8 nucleotides matching TRBD2. Germline-derived CDR1 and CDR2 are MNHEY and SMNVEV (reference sequence). Trimming at V came to 3 bases and at J to 5 bases, leaving 6 bases not matched to a gene. The CDR3 has 15 residues. CDR3 residues: CASSFSTSGHNEQFF. The CDR3 DNA follows: TGTGCCAGCAGTTTTTCAACTAGCGGACACAATGAGCAGTTCTTC.

The chain recombines TRBV7-9 with TRBJ1-1, with TRBD1 matching over 9 bases. CDR3 length equals 16 residues. Germline assignment: CDR1 SEHNR and CDR2 FQNEAQ (reference sequence). J was trimmed by 1 base and V by 5 bases; bases with no gene match: 8. The CDR3: CASSNLGQGPNTEAFF. The CDR3 bases are TGTGCCAGCAGCAACCTGGGACAGGGACCGAACACTGAAGCTTTCTTT.

This rearrangement joins TRBV4-1 to TRBJ2-7; possibly TRBD2 for D (6 bases). The CDR3 totals 14 residues. V lost 6 bases to trimming and J lost 4 bases, with 16 bases between them. Germline values: CDR1 MGHRA, CDR2 YSYEKL. CDR3 nucleotide sequence: TGCGCCAGCAGTGGCGGGATACTTAATTACGAGCAGTACTTC. Protein product: CASSGGILNYEQYF.

CDR3 amino acids: CASRELGQGAADTQYF. The DNA for the CDR3 is TGCGCCAGCAGGGAACTTGGACAGGGGGCTGCAGATACGCAGTATTTT. The chain is built from TRBV5-1 and TRBJ2-3; 11 nucleotides line up with TRBD1. There are 16 residues in the CDR3. V shed 5 bases and J 4 bases; nucleotides not matched to a gene: 9. The germline V gene has CDR1 SGHRS and CDR2 YFSETQ.

CDR3 amino acids: CASSSGQGNTGELFF. CDR3 in DNA: TGTGCCAGCAGCTCGGGACAGGGAAACACCGGGGAGCTGTTTTTT. The genes are TRBV7-9 and TRBJ2-2, with TRBD1 identical over 9 bases. Trimming took 4 bases from V and 2 from J; bases not matched to a gene: 2. Germline V gene data show CDR1 as SEHNR and CDR2 as FQNEAQ (reference sequence). This CDR3 is built from 15 residues. Complete variable domain (other parts from reference TRBV7-9 and TRBJ2-2): DTGVSQNPRHKITKRGQNVTFRCDPISEHNRLYWYRQTLGQGPEFLTYFQNEAQLEKSRLLSDRFSAERPKGSFSTLEIQRTEQGDSAMYLCASSSGQGNTGELFFGEGSRLTVL.